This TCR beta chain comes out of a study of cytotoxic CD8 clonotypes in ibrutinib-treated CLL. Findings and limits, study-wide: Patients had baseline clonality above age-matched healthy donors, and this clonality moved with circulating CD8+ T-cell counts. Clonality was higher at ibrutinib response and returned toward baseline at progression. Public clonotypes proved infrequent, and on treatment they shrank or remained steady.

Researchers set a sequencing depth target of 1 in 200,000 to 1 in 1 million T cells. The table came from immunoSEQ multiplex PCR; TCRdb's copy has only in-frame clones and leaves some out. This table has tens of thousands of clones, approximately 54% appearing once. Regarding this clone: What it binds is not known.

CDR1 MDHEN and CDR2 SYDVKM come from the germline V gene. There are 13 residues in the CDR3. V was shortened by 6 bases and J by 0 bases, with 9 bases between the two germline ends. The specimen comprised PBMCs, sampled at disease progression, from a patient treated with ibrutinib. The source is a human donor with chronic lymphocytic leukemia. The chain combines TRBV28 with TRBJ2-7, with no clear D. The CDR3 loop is CASSPGSSYEQYF. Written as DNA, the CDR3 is TGTGCCAGCAGCCCAGGATCCTCCTACGAGCAGTACTTC.